This is a list of T cell receptor beta chains from one sample in a study of blood T cell repertoires in COVID-19. Clones were read by immunoSEQ multiplex PCR, and TCRdb kept only the in-frame ones, dropping some. The data show about 120,000 clones, approximately 80% seen once. The sample consisted of peripheral blood. Source of these receptors: a man in his 70s with acute or convalescent COVID-19. Each CDR3 is given with its conserved first and last residue.

cdr3_length	v_call	j_call	cdr3_aa
16	TRBV28	TRBJ1-5	CASSSLGQGANQPQHF
13	TRBV12-3/TRBV12-4	TRBJ1-1	CASSLNGNTEAFF
15	TRBV19	TRBJ1-5	CASSFLPGGNQPQHF
15	TRBV9	TRBJ1-6	CASSVETGLGSPLHF
13	TRBV11-3	TRBJ2-7	CASSLDTGYEQYF
15	TRBV6-1	TRBJ2-3	CASSEDGGAPDTQYF
16	TRBV7-2	TRBJ2-3	CASSLVLAGAEDTQYF
13	TRBV7-3	TRBJ2-7	CASSFQQESKQYF
15	TRBV3-1/TRBV3-2	TRBJ2-1	CASSVSGGSYNEQFF
14	TRBV3-1/TRBV3-2	TRBJ2-3	CASSQDQLTDTQYF
16	TRBV11-2	TRBJ2-1	CASSLGYRGSHNEQFF
15	TRBV18	TRBJ2-7	CASSPQQGADYEQYF
13	TRBV5-4	TRBJ2-5	CASSFGQGETQYF
13	TRBV3-1/TRBV3-2	TRBJ2-1	CASSRGWDNEQFF
19	TRBV5-1	TRBJ2-3	CASSLRASGGTTSTDTQYF
13	TRBV2	TRBJ2-3	CASSPDSPDTQYF
12	TRBV6-5	TRBJ1-1	CASNTGSTEAFF
13	TRBV4-1	TRBJ1-4	CASSQSTGTLTFF
13	TRBV2	TRBJ1-1	CASKQGVNTEAFF
15	TRBV29-1	TRBJ2-2	CSAVSGTGNTGELFF
16	TRBV6-5	TRBJ2-3	CASSYGTSPTLDTQYF
16	TRBV18	TRBJ1-5	CASSPAPGQAGQPQHF
13	TRBV7-9	TRBJ2-7	CASSHGQSYEQYF
14	TRBV12-5	TRBJ2-1	CASGLATGPWEQFF
14	TRBV11-2	TRBJ2-7	CASSTATGRLEQYF
15	TRBV11-2	TRBJ2-5	CASSDSGGDLETQYF
17	TRBV2	TRBJ1-3	CASSKSIPGTKGNTIYF
16	TRBV30	TRBJ2-3	CAWSVRRGGRTDTQYF
14	TRBV7-9	TRBJ1-2	CASTTGQGNYGYTF
13	TRBV10-3	TRBJ1-1	CAIRLQGNTEAFF
13	TRBV28	TRBJ1-6	CASAFPGASPLHF
16	TRBV5-1	TRBJ2-5	CASSLRQGGRQETQYF
14	TRBV6-5	TRBJ1-2	CASSTSGAAGGYTF
17	TRBV5-5	TRBJ1-2	CASSLVFGGGPGDGYTF
13	TRBV11-3	TRBJ2-7	CASSLQGIGEQYF
15	TRBV5-8	TRBJ1-3	CASSFDRGSRNTIYF
19	TRBV10-3	TRBJ2-2	CAISEKRPSRGGGTGELFF
14	TRBV6-2/TRBV6-3	TRBJ2-5	CASSLGAVQETQYF
15	TRBV19	TRBJ1-2	CASRLGQGAVYGYTF
18	TRBV27	TRBJ2-6	CASSPRTSGGSGANVLTF
14	TRBV7-9	TRBJ2-1	CASSPSAGSVEQFF
14	TRBV27	TRBJ1-1	CASSSRSANTEAFF
13	TRBV19	TRBJ2-5	CASSKRTGETQYF
14	TRBV20-1	TRBJ2-3	CSASGGVSTDTQYF
18	TRBV4-2	TRBJ2-3	CASSQDLSSGTSGYTQYF
16	TRBV7-8	TRBJ2-5	CASNLGWQRGQETQYF
17	TRBV4-2	TRBJ2-1	CASSPWAGAGGPPEQFF
13	TRBV19	TRBJ1-1	CASSSGIGTEAFF
15	TRBV4-2	TRBJ2-2	CASSQGQLGPGELFF
15	TRBV5-6	TRBJ1-3	CASSRDSGGGNTIYF
17	TRBV1	TRBJ2-3	CTSSPQGLRSRTDTQYF
13	TRBV5-6	TRBJ2-5	CASSSRVAETQYF
16	TRBV19	TRBJ1-1	CASSPDRERSDTEAFF